What follows describes a single T cell receptor (beta chain). Antigen: not known. Trimming cost V 7 bases and J 5 bases; bases outside gene matches: 5. The CDR3 totals 13 residues. CDR1 and CDR2 from the germline V gene are DFQATT and SNEGSKA (reference sequence). This sample is drawn from a study of T cell repertoires in cytomegalovirus infection. About the research overall: TCR beta signatures that were public indicated CMV infection and matching HLA type. The study's findings and limits: Predominance within the ex vivo response was attributable to HLA-C-restricted CMV-specific TCR beta clonotypes.

MiXCR, applied by TCRdb to the reads, yields one record per CDR3 protein. The table has more than 250,000 distinct CDR3 sequences, around a quarter seen once. The sequenced sample was cultured PBMCs, obtained from culture after CMV antigen stimulation. This sequence joins TRBV20-1 and TRBJ2-1, with 10 bases lining up with TRBD2. This receptor was taken from a human donor in good health (CMV status not recorded). Some clones in this sample may be carry-over from other donors' samples. CDR3 protein: CSGTSGTNNEQFF. DNA for the CDR3: TGCAGTGGTACTAGCGGGACTAACAATGAGCAGTTCTTC.